The 20 T cell receptor beta chains below were found in one sample sequenced in a study of blood T cell repertoires in COVID-19. Profiled with immunoSEQ multiplex PCR; TCRdb holds only in-frame clones, not every one. Altogether 400,000 to 500,000 clones are present, around 89% being singletons, with the ten largest covering about 2%. The sample consisted of PBMCs or T cells enriched from blood (not recorded which). The receptors come from a woman in her thirties or forties who had recovered from COVID-19.

The chain combines TRBV5-1 with TRBJ2-3; D unclear. Germline assignment: CDR1 SGHRS and CDR2 YFSETQ. The CDR3 sequence is 15 residues long. Trimming took 0 bases from V and 0 from J, leaving 8 bases between them. CDR3 in amino acids: CASSLAGRSTDTQYF. As DNA, the CDR3 is TGCGCCAGCAGCTTGGCCGGTCGGAGCACAGATACGCAGTATTTT. Combining the CDR3 with reference TRBV5-1 and TRBJ2-3 gives the whole variable domain KAGVTQTPRYLIKTRGQQVTLSCSPISGHRSVSWYQQTPGQGLQFLFEYFSETQRNKGNFPGRFSGRQFSNSRSEMNVSTLELGDSALYLCASSLAGRSTDTQYFGPGTRLTVL.

V and J are TRBV13 and TRBJ2-7; the match to TRBD2 covers 9 bases. The length of the CDR3 is 14 residues. Germline assignment: CDR1 PRHDT and CDR2 FYEKMQ (reference sequence). V was clipped by 2 bases and J by 3 bases; unmatched bases: 2. CDR3 region: CASSLKAGGYEQYF. CDR3 sequence (DNA): TGTGCCAGCAGCTTAAAAGCGGGAGGCTACGAGCAGTACTTC.

CDR3 sequence reads: CASSSDRGNTEAFF. The DNA of the CDR3 is TGTGCCAGCAGCTCCGACAGGGGGAACACTGAAGCTTTCTTT. The chain carries TRBV7-9 and TRBJ1-1; 8 nucleotides align to TRBD1. The V gene's germline CDR1 is SEHNR and CDR2 FQNEAQ (reference sequence). The CDR3 runs 14 residues. The V segment lost 4 bases and the J segment 1 base; nucleotides outside the gene matches: 2.

This chain joins TRBV5-5 and TRBJ1-3, with unresolved D. V lost 0 bases and J lost 4, with 8 bases in between. This CDR3 comprises 14 residues. CDR1 is SGHKS and CDR2 is YYEKEE in the germline V gene (reference sequence). CDR3 bases: TGTGCCAGCAGCTTGGGGACTCTAGGAAACACCATATATTTT. Its translation is CASSLGTLGNTIYF. The full variable domain, its missing parts supplied by reference TRBV5-5 and TRBJ1-3, is DAGVTQSPTHLIKTRGQQVTLRCSPISGHKSVSWYQQVLGQGPQFIFQYYEKEERGRGNFPDRFSARQFPNYSSELNVNALLLGDSALYLCASSLGTLGNTIYFGEGSWLTVV.

The gene calls are TRBV6-1 and TRBJ2-5, with 7 positions matching TRBD1. With V trimmed by 2 bases and J by 5 bases, 8 bases remained unmatched. CDR3 length equals 15 residues. Germline V CDR1 and CDR2: MNHNS, SASEGT. The CDR3 loop is CASSESDRRWETQYF. CDR3 in DNA: TGTGCCAGCAGTGAATCGGACAGGCGATGGGAGACCCAGTACTTC.

The chain joins TRBV7-2 to TRBJ2-3; D call uncertain. This CDR3 has 13 amino acids. Trimming stripped 1 base from V and 8 bases from J, with 10 bases between. CDR1 and CDR2 from the germline V gene are SGHTA and FQGNSA. The CDR3: CASSLVSTGTQYF. The CDR3, as DNA: TGTGCCAGCAGCTTAGTCTCCACGGGTACGCAGTATTTT. Full variable domain (outside the CDR3, taken from reference TRBV7-2 and TRBJ2-3): GAGVSQSPSNKVTEKGKDVELRCDPISGHTALYWYRQSLGQGLEFLIYFQGNSAPDKSGLPSDRFSAERTGGSVSTLTIQRTQQEDSAVYLCASSLVSTGTQYFGPGTRLTVL.

V and J are TRBV29-1 and TRBJ2-1; possible D gene TRBD2, 5 bases. Trimming removed 7 bases from V and 4 bases from J, with 14 bases in between. The length of the CDR3 is 13 residues. CDR1 is SQVTM and CDR2 is ANQGSEA in the germline V gene. Here the CDR3 reads CSAKSGEYNEQFF. The CDR3 DNA follows: TGCAGCGCCAAAAGCGGAGAGTACAATGAGCAGTTCTTC.

This clone was observed a single time. The chain employs TRBV9 and TRBJ2-1; perhaps TRBD2 as D (7 bases). Germline-derived CDR1 and CDR2 are SGDLS and YYNGEE. The V end was cut by 6 bases, the J end by 9 bases, with 19 bases between. CDR3 size: 14 residues. DNA of the CDR3: TGTGCCAGCACCCCAGCTGGCGGGGGCGGTGAGCAGTTCTTC. Its protein is CASTPAGGGGEQFF. Filled out from reference TRBV9 and TRBJ2-1, the complete variable domain reads DSGVTQTPKHLITATGQRVTLRCSPRSGDLSVYWYQQSLDQGLQFLIQYYNGEERAKGNILERFSAQQFPDLHSELNLSSLELGDSALYFCASTPAGGGGEQFFGPGTRLTVL.

This clone was observed once. This chain connects TRBV11-2 to TRBJ2-7; TRBD2 agrees at 9 bases. The V and J ends lost 3 bases and 3 bases, in that order; junction bases with no gene match: 12. The CDR3 contains 17 residues. The V gene's germline CDR1 is SGHAT and CDR2 FQNNGV. This CDR3 reads CASSFSLIAGENYEQYF. The CDR3 coding sequence is TGTGCCAGCAGCTTCTCCCTAATAGCGGGAGAAAACTACGAGCAGTACTTC.

This chain links TRBV6-5 with TRBJ2-2; TRBD1 aligns across 8 bases. The CDR3 length is 14 residues. Germline V gene sequence: CDR1 MNHEY, CDR2 SVGAGI. The V segment lost 6 bases and the J segment 3 bases; nucleotides outside the gene matches: 3. The chain's CDR3 is CASRRQGYTGELFF. The DNA of the CDR3 is TGTGCCAGCAGGCGACAGGGGTACACCGGGGAGCTGTTTTTT.

V is TRBV7-2 and J is TRBJ2-7, with a weak D call TRBD1 (6 bases). CDR3 length: 15 amino acids. Trimming took 6 bases from V and 1 from J, leaving 16 bases between them. The germline V gene has CDR1 SGHTA and CDR2 FQGNSA. CDR3 region: CASRQGQGPSYEQYF. CDR3 nucleotide sequence: TGTGCCAGCAGGCAGGGACAAGGCCCTTCCTACGAGCAGTACTTC.

This chain connects TRBV20-1 to TRBJ2-7; tentative D call: TRBD1 (6 bases). The CDR3 runs 14 residues. Trimming left V 3 bases short and J 5 bases short, with 17 bases between. In germline, CDR1 is DFQATT, CDR2 SNEGSKA (reference sequence). In DNA, the CDR3 is TGCAGTGCTAGTGCCGCAGGGGTGTTGCACGAGCAGTACTTC. This translates into CSASAAGVLHEQYF.

This chain links TRBV18 with TRBJ2-1, with 7 bases lining up with TRBD1. Unmatched junction bases numbered 5, after V lost 3 bases and J lost 0 bases. Germline CDR1 reads KGHSH; CDR2 reads LQKENI. The length of the CDR3 is 16 residues. CDR3 bases: TGTGCCAGCTCACCGACGGACAGGTCCTCCTACAATGAGCAGTTCTTC. As protein: CASSPTDRSSYNEQFF.

This CDR3 is CASSSVLDRGLGETQYF. The CDR3 DNA reads TGCGCCAGCAGCTCGGTGTTGGACAGGGGGCTAGGGGAGACCCAGTACTTC. The V call is TRBV5-1, the J call TRBJ2-5; 11 bases match TRBD1. There are 17 residues in the CDR3. V dropped 3 bases and J dropped 5; count of bases not matched to a gene: 12. Per germline, CDR1 SGHRS and CDR2 YFSETQ.

The rearrangement uses TRBV7-6 and TRBJ2-1, with 8 bases matching TRBD2. Germline CDR1 and CDR2: SGHVS and FNYEAQ. With V trimmed by 4 bases and J by 4 bases, 9 bases remained unmatched. The CDR3 is made up of 16 amino acids. DNA of the CDR3: TGTGCCAGCAGCTCCGGAGCGGGAGCGGGATACAATGAGCAGTTCTTC. Encoded protein: CASSSGAGAGYNEQFF.

The chain uses TRBV11-2 and TRBJ1-5; 7 bases are a match to TRBD1. CDR1 is SGHAT, CDR2 FQNNGV, per germline. The V and J ends lost 0 bases and 6 bases, in that order; junction bases with no gene match: 2. The CDR3 spans 14 residues. CDR3 protein: CASSLEGGVQPQHF. The CDR3 DNA follows: TGTGCCAGCAGCTTAGAAGGGGGCGTTCAGCCCCAGCATTTT. Complete variable domain (other parts from reference TRBV11-2 and TRBJ1-5): EAGVAQSPRYKIIEKRQSVAFWCNPISGHATLYWYQQILGQGPKLLIQFQNNGVVDDSQLPKDRFSAERLKGVDSTLKIQPAKLEDSAVYLCASSLEGGVQPQHFGDGTRLSIL.

This clone was detected only once. V and J are TRBV28 and TRBJ1-2, with TRBD1 as a possible D gene (6 bases). This CDR3 region has 14 residues. Germline-derived CDR1 and CDR2 are MDHEN and SYDVKM. Trimming shortened V by 5 bases and J by 8 bases, and 18 bases separated the two germline ends. The chain's CDR3 is CASSIRTALRGYTF. The CDR3 DNA follows: TGTGCCAGCAGTATCCGGACAGCCCTGCGGGGCTACACCTTC.

The chain combines TRBV7-2 with TRBJ2-7, with D possibly TRBD2 on 6 matching bases. The CDR3 has 16 residues. Germline lookup yields CDR1 SGHTA and CDR2 FQGNSA. Trimming removed 4 bases at V and 3 bases at J, with 19 bases between. The CDR3 DNA follows: TGTGCCAGCAGCTACTCCGGGACTCAAAACTTCTACGAGCAGTACTTC. Translating gives CASSYSGTQNFYEQYF.

CDR3 residues: CASSLTGEENEKLFF. Here the CDR3 DNA reads TGTGCCAGCAGTCTCACGGGGGAGGAGAATGAAAAACTGTTTTTT. This chain uses TRBV27 with TRBJ1-4, with D tentatively TRBD1 (5 bases). CDR3 length: 15 residues. The germline V and J ends were trimmed by 5 bases and 5 bases, with 15 bases remaining between them. Germline V CDR1 and CDR2: MNHEY, SMNVEV (reference sequence).

The genes are TRBV11-2 and TRBJ2-1; 7 bases line up with TRBD2. The CDR3 is 16 residues long. Germline lookup yields CDR1 SGHAT and CDR2 FQNNGV. V dropped 5 bases and J dropped 2; count of bases not matched to a gene: 9. CDR3 amino acids: CASSPSAGTTYNEQFF. The CDR3 bases are TGTGCCAGCAGCCCCTCGGCGGGGACTACCTACAATGAGCAGTTCTTC.